This TCR beta chain was identified during a study of blood T cell repertoires in COVID-19. The wider study: Italy, Spain and the United States were the sources of the convalescent and acute COVID-19 samples. In each case, the material was cDNA or gDNA derived from T cells, B-cell-depleted T cells, or PBMCs.

Original methodology: Estimated nucleated cell counts came from reference gene primer amplification. The data were produced by immunoSEQ multiplex PCR, yet TCRdb's version contains in-frame clones alone and is incomplete. The DNA gave D and trimming, while V, J and clone size come from that table. The sample carries approximately 240,000 clones, around four fifths recorded once. Worth noting for this clone: This specimen includes other DNA sequences encoding the same CDR3.

Trimming stripped 6 bases from V and 4 bases from J, with 12 bases between. The CDR3 runs to 13 residues. Specimen: peripheral blood. This clonotype was obtained from a woman aged 35 to 49 with active or convalescent COVID-19. This chain joins TRBV12-3 or TRBV12-4 and TRBJ1-1; D is ambiguous. The CDR3 DNA follows: TGTGCCAGCAGCCTCAGCGCCGGCACTGAAGCTTTCTTT. Translation gives CASSLSAGTEAFF.